The subject of this entry is one T cell receptor (beta chain). Its antigen is unknown. This CDR3 comprises 15 residues. Germline CDR1 is SGHNT and CDR2 is YYREEE (reference sequence). The V end lost 4 bases, the J end lost 0 bases, and 12 bases lay between the germline ends. Use of 60 Vbeta and 13 Jbeta primers characterized the PCR. Repertoires were generated with immunoSEQ multiplex PCR, while TCRdb's copy carries only in-frame clones and drops some. The listing records some 44,000 clones. This specimen comes from a study of cytomegalovirus exposure and HLA in healthy donors. Whole-study results and caveats: A later look showed TCR association rates differing by HLA locus, highest for DRB1 and lowest for HLA-C. Per published accounts, TCR beta sequences correctly predicted the HLA-A and HLA-B alleles of most subjects.

The receptor's source is a woman in her thirties in good health and CMV-seronegative. Specimen: PBMCs. The chain joins TRBV5-4 to TRBJ2-3, with D tentatively TRBD1 or TRBD2 (6 bases each). This CDR3 is CASSLGGESTDTQYF. The DNA for the CDR3 is TGTGCCAGCAGCCTGGGGGGCGAAAGCACAGATACGCAGTATTTT.